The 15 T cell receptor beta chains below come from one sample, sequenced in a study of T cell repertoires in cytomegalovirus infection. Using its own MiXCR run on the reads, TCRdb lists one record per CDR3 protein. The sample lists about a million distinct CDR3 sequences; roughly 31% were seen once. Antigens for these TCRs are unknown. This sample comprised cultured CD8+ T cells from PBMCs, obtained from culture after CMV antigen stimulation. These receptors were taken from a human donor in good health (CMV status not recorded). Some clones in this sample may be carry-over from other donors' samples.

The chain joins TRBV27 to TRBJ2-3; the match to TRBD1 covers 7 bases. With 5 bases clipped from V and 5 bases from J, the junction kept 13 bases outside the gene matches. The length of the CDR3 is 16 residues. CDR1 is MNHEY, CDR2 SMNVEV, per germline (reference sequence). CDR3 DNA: TGTGCCAGCAGTGCATTACAGGGGATCGGTATAGATACGCAGTATTTT. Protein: CASSALQGIGIDTQYF.

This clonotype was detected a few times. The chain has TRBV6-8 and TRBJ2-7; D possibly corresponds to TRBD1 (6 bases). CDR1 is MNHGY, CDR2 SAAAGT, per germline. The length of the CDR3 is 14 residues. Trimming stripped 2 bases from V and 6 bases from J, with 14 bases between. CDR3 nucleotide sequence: TGTGCCAGCAGTTACGGCAGGGGATCCCTCGAGCAGTACTTC. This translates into CASSYGRGSLEQYF.

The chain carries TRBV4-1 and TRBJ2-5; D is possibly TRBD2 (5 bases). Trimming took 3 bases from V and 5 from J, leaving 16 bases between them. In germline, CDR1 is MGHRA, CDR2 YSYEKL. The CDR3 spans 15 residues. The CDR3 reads CASSHTKMEAETQYF. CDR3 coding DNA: TGCGCCAGCAGCCATACCAAGATGGAGGCGGAGACCCAGTACTTC.

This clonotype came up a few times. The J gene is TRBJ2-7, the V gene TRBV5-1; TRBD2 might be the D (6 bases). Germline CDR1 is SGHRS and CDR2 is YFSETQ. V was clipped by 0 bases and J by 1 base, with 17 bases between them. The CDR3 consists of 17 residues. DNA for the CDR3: TGCGCCAGCAGCTTGGCGCTGCAAGGGAGGTCTTCCTACGAGCAGTACTTC. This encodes CASSLALQGRSSYEQYF.

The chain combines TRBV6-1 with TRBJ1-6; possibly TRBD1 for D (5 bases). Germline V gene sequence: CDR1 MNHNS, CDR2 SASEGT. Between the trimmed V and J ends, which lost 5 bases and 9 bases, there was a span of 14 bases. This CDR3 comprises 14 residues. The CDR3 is CASSPGGAGSPLHF. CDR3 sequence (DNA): TGTGCCAGCAGTCCCGGAGGGGCAGGTTCACCCCTCCACTTT.

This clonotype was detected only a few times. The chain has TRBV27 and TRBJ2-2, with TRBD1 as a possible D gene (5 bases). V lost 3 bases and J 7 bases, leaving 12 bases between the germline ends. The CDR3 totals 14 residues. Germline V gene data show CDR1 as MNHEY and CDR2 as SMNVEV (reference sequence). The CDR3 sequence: CASSFVGAGGELFF. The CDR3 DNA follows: TGTGCCAGCAGTTTTGTAGGGGCCGGCGGGGAGCTGTTTTTT.

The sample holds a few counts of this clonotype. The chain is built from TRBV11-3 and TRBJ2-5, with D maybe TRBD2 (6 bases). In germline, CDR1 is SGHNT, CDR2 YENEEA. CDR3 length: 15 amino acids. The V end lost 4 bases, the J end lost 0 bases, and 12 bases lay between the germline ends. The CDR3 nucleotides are TGTGCCAGCAGCTCAAACGGGGGTTACCAAGAGACCCAGTACTTC. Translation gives CASSSNGGYQETQYF.

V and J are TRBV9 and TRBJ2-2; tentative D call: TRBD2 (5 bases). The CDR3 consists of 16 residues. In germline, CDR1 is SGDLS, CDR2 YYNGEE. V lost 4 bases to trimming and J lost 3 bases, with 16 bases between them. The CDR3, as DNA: TGTGCCAGCAGCCCACTCCACGGGATCTACACCGGGGAGCTGTTTTTT. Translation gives CASSPLHGIYTGELFF.

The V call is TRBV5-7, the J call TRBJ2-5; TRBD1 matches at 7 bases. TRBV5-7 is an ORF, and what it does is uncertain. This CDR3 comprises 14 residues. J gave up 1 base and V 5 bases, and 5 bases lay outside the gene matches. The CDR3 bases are TGTGCCAGCAGTTTTCAGGGGGTCCAAGAGACCCAGTACTTC. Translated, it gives CASSFQGVQETQYF.

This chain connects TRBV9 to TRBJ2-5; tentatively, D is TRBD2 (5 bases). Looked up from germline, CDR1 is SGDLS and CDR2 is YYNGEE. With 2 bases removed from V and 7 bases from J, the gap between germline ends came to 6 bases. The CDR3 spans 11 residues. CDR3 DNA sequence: TGTGCCAGCAGCGTGGACTCGACCCAGTACTTC. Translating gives CASSVDSTQYF.

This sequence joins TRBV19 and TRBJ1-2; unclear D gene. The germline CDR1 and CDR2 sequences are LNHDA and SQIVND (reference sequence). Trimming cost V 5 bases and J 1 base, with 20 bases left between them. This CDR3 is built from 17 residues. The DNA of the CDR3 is TGTGCCAGTAGTCACCTTCCGGGAGACCTTCTTAACTATGGCTACACCTTC. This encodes CASSHLPGDLLNYGYTF.

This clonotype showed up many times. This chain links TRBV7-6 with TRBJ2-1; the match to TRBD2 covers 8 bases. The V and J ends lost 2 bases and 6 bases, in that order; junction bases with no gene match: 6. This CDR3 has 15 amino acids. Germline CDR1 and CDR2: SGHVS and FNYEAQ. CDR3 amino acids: CASSLTSGGINEQFF. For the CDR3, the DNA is TGTGCCAGCAGCTTAACGAGCGGGGGCATCAATGAGCAGTTCTTC.

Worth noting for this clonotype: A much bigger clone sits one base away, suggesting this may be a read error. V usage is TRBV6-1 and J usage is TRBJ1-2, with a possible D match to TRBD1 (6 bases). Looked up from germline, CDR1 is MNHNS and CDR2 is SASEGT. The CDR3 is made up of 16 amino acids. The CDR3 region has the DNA TGTGCCAACAGTGATCCCAGACAGGAGTTAATCTATGGCTACACCTTC. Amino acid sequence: CANSDPRQELIYGYTF.

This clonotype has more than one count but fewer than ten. CDR3 nucleotides: TGTGCCAGCAGCCAACAGGGTTACACAGATACGCAGTATTTT. Its translation is CASSQQGYTDTQYF. The gene calls are TRBV6-2 or TRBV6-3 and TRBJ2-3, with D possibly matching TRBD1 (6 bases). The CDR3 is 14 amino acids. V gave up 6 bases and J gave up 2 bases, with 12 bases separating them. Germline V lookup: CDR1 MNHEY, CDR2 SVGEGT.

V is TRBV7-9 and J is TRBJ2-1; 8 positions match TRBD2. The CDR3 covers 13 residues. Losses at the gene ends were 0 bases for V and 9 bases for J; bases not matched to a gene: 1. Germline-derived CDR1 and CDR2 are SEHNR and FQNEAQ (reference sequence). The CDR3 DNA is TGTGCCAGCAGCTTAGCGCGGGGGGCTGAGCAGTTCTTC. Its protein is CASSLARGAEQFF.